The clone carrying this T cell receptor (beta chain) was found many times. This sample was included in a study of molecular identifiers for immune sequencing clone quantification. In germline, CDR1 is LGHNT, CDR2 FRNRAP. With 3 bases removed from V and 4 bases from J, the gap between germline ends came to 9 bases. There are 13 residues in the CDR3. TCRdb processed the PCR reads anew with MiXCR; each CDR3 protein has one entry. Among some 320,000 distinct CDR3 sequences listed, about 20% were seen once. This TCR came from a human donor in good health. Some libraries in this study had Jurkat cell RNA spiked in. Input material: naive CD8+ T cells from blood, with Jurkat cell RNA spiked in. Stated subset: FACS-sorted CD8+CD4-CCR7+CD45RA+ naive T cells. The rearrangement uses TRBV12-5 and TRBJ1-1; weak D call: TRBD1 (6 bases). The CDR3 here is CASGFGQSTEAFF. The CDR3 DNA reads TGTGCTAGTGGTTTCGGACAGAGCACTGAAGCTTTCTTT.